This TCR beta chain was recorded in a study of shared clonotypes between healthy human individuals. Repertoires were generated with immunoSEQ multiplex PCR, while TCRdb's copy carries only in-frame clones and drops some. The table has roughly 2.2 million clones, 93% seen once; the top ten hold about 0.39%. The germline V gene encodes CDR1 SEHNR and CDR2 FQNEAQ (reference sequence). V lost 5 bases, J lost 1 base, and 7 bases lay in between. The CDR3 is made up of 13 amino acids. Turning to this clone: Its target is unknown. Other DNA sequences within the sample encode an identical CDR3.

Regarding the study as a whole: Compared with memory subsets, naive subsets generally had larger estimated richness.

This sequence was found in a man between 18 and 29 years old in good health. Some clones in this sample may be carry-over from other donors' samples. The V call is TRBV7-9, the J call TRBJ2-3; TRBD2 might be the D (6 bases). Input material: naive CD4+ T cells from PBMCs. The sample's subset: CD45RA+ positively selected. DNA for the CDR3: TGTGCCAGCAGCCGCGGGGGCACAGATACGCAGTATTTT. This gives the protein CASSRGGTDTQYF. The full variable domain, in which reference TRBV7-9 and TRBJ2-3 provide the parts outside the CDR3, is DTGVSQNPRHKITKRGQNVTFRCDPISEHNRLYWYRQTLGQGPEFLTYFQNEAQLEKSRLLSDRFSAERPKGSFSTLEIQRTEQGDSAMYLCASSRGGTDTQYFGPGTRLTVL.